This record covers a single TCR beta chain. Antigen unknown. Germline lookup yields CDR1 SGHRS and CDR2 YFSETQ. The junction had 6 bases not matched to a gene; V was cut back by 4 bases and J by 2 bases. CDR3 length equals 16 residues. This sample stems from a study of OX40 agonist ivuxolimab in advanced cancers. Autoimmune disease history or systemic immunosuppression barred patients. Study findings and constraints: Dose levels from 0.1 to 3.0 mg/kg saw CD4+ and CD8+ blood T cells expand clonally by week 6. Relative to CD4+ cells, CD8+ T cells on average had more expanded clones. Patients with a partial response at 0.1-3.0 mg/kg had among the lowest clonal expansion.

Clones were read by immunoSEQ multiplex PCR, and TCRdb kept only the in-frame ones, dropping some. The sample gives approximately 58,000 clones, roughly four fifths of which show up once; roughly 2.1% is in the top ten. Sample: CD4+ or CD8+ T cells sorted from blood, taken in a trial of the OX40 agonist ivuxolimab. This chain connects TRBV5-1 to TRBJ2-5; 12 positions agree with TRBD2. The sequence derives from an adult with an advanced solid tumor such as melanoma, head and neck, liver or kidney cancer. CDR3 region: CASSPPSGGGQETQYF. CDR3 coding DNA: TGCGCCAGCAGCCCCCCTAGCGGGGGGGGACAAGAGACCCAGTACTTC.